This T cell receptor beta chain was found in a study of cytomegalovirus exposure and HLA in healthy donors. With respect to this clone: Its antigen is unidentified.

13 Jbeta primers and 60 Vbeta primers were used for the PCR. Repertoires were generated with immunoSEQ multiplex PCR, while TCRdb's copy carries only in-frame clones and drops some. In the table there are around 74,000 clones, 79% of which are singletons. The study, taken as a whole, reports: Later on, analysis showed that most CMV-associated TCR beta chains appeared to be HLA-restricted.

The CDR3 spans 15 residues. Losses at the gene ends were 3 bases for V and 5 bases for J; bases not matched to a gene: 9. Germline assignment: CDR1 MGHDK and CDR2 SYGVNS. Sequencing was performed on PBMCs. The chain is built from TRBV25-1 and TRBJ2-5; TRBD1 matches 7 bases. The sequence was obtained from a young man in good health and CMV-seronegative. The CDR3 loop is CASSEIGGPGETQYF. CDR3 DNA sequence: TGTGCCAGCAGTGAGATAGGGGGCCCCGGGGAGACCCAGTACTTC.